The 23 T cell receptor beta chains below were found in one sample sequenced in a study of blood T cell repertoires in COVID-19. Assay used: immunoSEQ multiplex PCR; TCRdb lists only in-frame clones, some missing. Of 25,000 to 35,000 clones detected, over 70% appear once; the ten largest clones hold around 16%. The source material was peripheral blood. These TCRs come from a woman aged 55-69 years with acute or convalescent COVID-19.

This chain joins TRBV24-1 and TRBJ1-2; D might be TRBD1 (5 bases). This CDR3 is built from 14 residues. Germline V lookup: CDR1 KGHDR, CDR2 SFDVKD. Trimming pared 3 bases from V and 4 bases from J, leaving 11 bases between. The CDR3 nucleotides are TGTGCCACCAGTGATCCCGACAGAGCCTATGGCTACACCTTC. Translating it yields CATSDPDRAYGYTF.

The chain couples TRBV27 to TRBJ2-4; no clear D gene. CDR3 size: 13 residues. Looked up from germline, CDR1 is MNHEY and CDR2 is SMNVEV (reference sequence). V lost 5 bases to trimming and J lost 9 bases, with 14 bases between them. Here the CDR3 DNA reads TGTGCCAGCAGTCCGACACTGTTGGGCATTCAGTACTTC. Protein product: CASSPTLLGIQYF.

The gene calls are TRBV20-1 and TRBJ1-5, with 7 bases identical to TRBD1. The CDR3 sequence is 16 residues long. In germline, CDR1 is DFQATT, CDR2 SNEGSKA (reference sequence). With V trimmed by 3 bases and J by 0 bases, 8 bases remained unmatched. The CDR3 loop reads CSASQTQGVSNQPQHF. In DNA, the CDR3 is TGCAGTGCTAGTCAAACCCAGGGGGTTAGCAATCAGCCCCAGCATTTT.

This chain connects TRBV6-5 to TRBJ2-2, with D possibly TRBD1 on 6 matching bases. The germline gives CDR1 MNHEY, CDR2 SVGAGI. This CDR3 has 13 amino acids. The V gene lost 6 bases and the J gene lost 6 bases, with 11 bases spanning the gap. Written as DNA, the CDR3 is TGTGCCAGCAGCTCCAGGGGATCCGGGGAGCTGTTTTTT. Protein sequence: CASSSRGSGELFF.

The J gene is TRBJ1-3, the V gene TRBV7-9, with D perhaps matching TRBD1 (5 bases). The CDR3 is made up of 14 amino acids. The V end was cut by 3 bases, the J end by 1 base, with 7 bases between. Germline CDR1 reads SEHNR; CDR2 reads FQNEAQ (reference sequence). CDR3 region: CASSFQGSGNTIYF. Written as DNA, the CDR3 is TGTGCCAGCAGCTTTCAGGGTTCTGGAAACACCATATATTTT.

The rearrangement uses TRBV4-1 and TRBJ2-6, with a tentative D call TRBD1 (6 bases). The germline V gene encodes CDR1 MGHRA and CDR2 YSYEKL. V lost 1 base, J lost 0 bases, and 10 bases lay in between. The CDR3 totals 17 residues. The CDR3 protein is CASSQGQELSGANVLTF. CDR3 DNA: TGCGCCAGCAGCCAAGGACAGGAGCTCTCTGGGGCCAACGTCCTGACTTTC.

V usage is TRBV12-3 or TRBV12-4 and J usage is TRBJ1-2; D gene unclear. This CDR3 comprises 13 residues. V lost 5 bases, J lost 7 bases, and 14 bases lay in between. The CDR3 is CASSPLTRGGYTF. The CDR3 bases are TGTGCCAGCAGTCCCCTGACACGGGGTGGCTACACCTTC.

The CDR3 protein is CASSLMASGGLRETQYF. The CDR3 nucleotides read TGTGCCAGCAGTTTAATGGCTAGCGGGGGCCTTCGGGAGACCCAGTACTTC. The J gene is TRBJ2-5, the V gene TRBV28, with 10 bases identical to TRBD2. V dropped 2 bases and J dropped 5; count of bases not matched to a gene: 11. CDR1 and CDR2 from the germline V gene are MDHEN and SYDVKM. CDR3 length equals 17 residues.

This chain uses TRBV24-1 with TRBJ2-6; 10 bases agree with TRBD1. The CDR3 length is 17 residues. V lost 5 bases to trimming and J lost 0 bases; unmatched junction nucleotides: 3. CDR1 is KGHDR and CDR2 is SFDVKD in the germline V gene. The CDR3 coding sequence is TGTGCCACCAGTGGGGACAGGGGACACTCTGGGGCCAACGTCCTGACTTTC. This codes for CATSGDRGHSGANVLTF.

This clone was seen more than once but under ten times. This chain joins TRBV7-2 and TRBJ1-1; 9 bases match TRBD1. CDR1 and CDR2 (germline): SGHTA, FQGNSA. The CDR3 is 14 amino acids. V was clipped by 2 bases and J by 3 bases; unmatched bases: 1. CDR3 in DNA: TGTGCCAGCAGCTTACGGACAGGGGACACTGAAGCTTTCTTT. This codes for CASSLRTGDTEAFF.

The rearrangement links TRBV27 to TRBJ2-2, with D possibly matching TRBD2 (5 bases). This CDR3 has 14 residues. Deletions cut 6 bases from V and 7 bases from J, with 15 bases between. CDR1 and CDR2 from the germline V gene are MNHEY and SMNVEV (reference sequence). CDR3 DNA: TGTGCCAGCAGGGCCGGGTCTCGGGGCGGGGAGCTGTTTTTT. It translates to CASRAGSRGGELFF.

The chain uses TRBV9 and TRBJ2-7, with 11 bases aligning to TRBD1. Germline CDR1 is SGDLS and CDR2 is YYNGEE. The V and J ends lost 0 bases and 5 bases, in that order; junction bases with no gene match: 1. This CDR3 comprises 14 residues. CDR3 sequence: CASSVGTGGHEQYF. DNA for the CDR3: TGTGCCAGCAGCGTAGGGACAGGGGGCCACGAGCAGTACTTC.

This rearrangement joins TRBV6-5 to TRBJ1-5, with D possibly matching TRBD1 (5 bases). This CDR3 has 14 amino acids. Between the trimmed V and J ends, which lost 4 bases and 3 bases, there was a span of 10 bases. Germline assignment: CDR1 MNHEY and CDR2 SVGAGI. The CDR3 region has the DNA TGTGCCAGCAGTTCTCCCAGGGACAATCAGCCCCAGCATTTT. This translates into CASSSPRDNQPQHF.

This clone was recorded a few times. V and J are TRBV5-1 and TRBJ2-3; D is possibly TRBD1 (6 bases). Trimming took 1 base from V and 6 from J, leaving 12 bases between them. The germline V gene has CDR1 SGHRS and CDR2 YFSETQ. The CDR3 totals 14 residues. The CDR3, as DNA: TGCGCCAGCAGCTTGAACAGGGTCGAGGATACGCAGTATTTT. This codes for CASSLNRVEDTQYF.

With regard to this clone: Given a much more abundant clone one base away, this may be a read error. The chain links TRBV6-4 to TRBJ2-7; tentative D call: TRBD1 (6 bases). The CDR3 spans 13 residues. Germline lookup yields CDR1 MRHNA and CDR2 SNTAGT. V was shortened by 6 bases and J by 1 base, with 10 bases between the two germline ends. The CDR3: CASSGQGSYEQYF. The CDR3 bases are TGTGCCAGCAGCGGGCAGGGGTCCTACGAGCAGTACTTC.

The chain recombines TRBV27 with TRBJ1-1, with D possibly being TRBD1 (5 bases). The CDR3 is made up of 15 amino acids. The germline V gene has CDR1 MNHEY and CDR2 SMNVEV (reference sequence). V was shortened by 1 base and J by 1 base, with 10 bases between the two germline ends. The CDR3 is CASSLLGGANTEAFF. The CDR3 nucleotides read TGTGCCAGCAGTTTATTGGGGGGAGCGAACACTGAAGCTTTCTTT.

The CDR3 loop reads CASSPQAGGYTEAFF. The CDR3 DNA is TGTGCCAGCTCACCACAGGCAGGGGGTTACACTGAAGCTTTCTTT. The V call is TRBV18, the J call TRBJ1-1; 7 nucleotides line up with TRBD1. Germline V gene lookup returns CDR1 KGHSH and CDR2 LQKENI. Germline trimming cut 1 base from V and 3 bases from J; bases unmatched to any gene: 5. The CDR3 is made up of 15 amino acids.

This chain uses TRBV11-2 with TRBJ1-1; the D is unclear. V lost 4 bases and J lost 0, with 9 bases in between. The CDR3 is 14 amino acids. Germline V gene lookup returns CDR1 SGHAT and CDR2 FQNNGV. The CDR3 is CASSSNRVNTEAFF. The CDR3 DNA reads as TGTGCCAGCAGCTCCAATCGGGTGAACACTGAAGCTTTCTTT.

This clone appeared a single time. V is TRBV30 and J is TRBJ2-6; no clear D. The germline V gene encodes CDR1 GTSNPN and CDR2 SVGIG (reference sequence). This CDR3 is built from 16 residues. V lost 0 bases and J lost 0, with 9 bases in between. In DNA form, the CDR3 reads TGTGCCTGGAGTGTACAGCTCCTCTCTGGGGCCAACGTCCTGACTTTC. This codes for CAWSVQLLSGANVLTF.

The V call is TRBV7-2, the J call TRBJ1-1; no clear D gene. V lost 3 bases and J lost 0, with 8 bases in between. Germline assignment: CDR1 SGHTA and CDR2 FQGNSA. The CDR3 spans 14 residues. The CDR3 is CASSLYFMNTEAFF. CDR3 sequence (DNA): TGTGCCAGCAGCTTGTATTTTATGAACACTGAAGCTTTCTTT.

The CDR3 region has the DNA TGCAGCGTCAACCGGCCCGGGACAGGGAACACTGAAGCTTTCTTT. It encodes CSVNRPGTGNTEAFF. The J gene is TRBJ1-1, the V gene TRBV29-1; 8 bases match TRBD1. Trimming took 6 bases from V and 1 from J; bases not matched to a gene: 10. CDR3 size: 15 residues. Germline CDR1 is SQVTM and CDR2 is ANQGSEA.

The chain uses TRBV6-5 and TRBJ2-3, with 8 bases lining up with TRBD2. Germline lookup yields CDR1 MNHEY and CDR2 SVGAGI. The CDR3 covers 15 residues. Trimming at V came to 5 bases and at J to 1 base, leaving 5 bases not matched to a gene. For the CDR3, the DNA is TGTGCCAGCAGTCTTACTAGCGGAGGCACAGATACGCAGTATTTT. Its translation: CASSLTSGGTDTQYF.

The V and J genes are TRBV6-5 and TRBJ1-3; no firm D call. Germline V gene data show CDR1 as MNHEY and CDR2 as SVGAGI. The ends were cut back, 6 bases at V and 4 bases at J, with 13 bases in the middle. The CDR3 runs 14 residues. The CDR3 loop is CASSTDVAGNTIYF. The CDR3 DNA reads as TGTGCCAGCAGCACTGATGTCGCCGGAAACACCATATATTTT.